Each of the 18 T cell receptor beta chains below was sequenced from the same sample in a study of PD-L1 blockade in urothelial cancer. Measured with immunoSEQ multiplex PCR; TCRdb has only the in-frame clones, and not every one. The data contain about 42,000 clones, more than 65% of them singletons. The starting material was PBMCs, obtained around atezolizumab (anti-PD-L1) treatment. Receptors originate from a man between 65 and 85 years old with urothelial cancer.

This sequence joins TRBV13 and TRBJ2-3, with D unclear. Trimming cost V 5 bases and J 2 bases, with 5 bases left between them. The CDR3 covers 12 residues. CDR1 and CDR2 from the germline V gene are PRHDT and FYEKMQ (reference sequence). This CDR3 is CASSQSTDTQYF. The CDR3 DNA follows: TGTGCCAGCAGCCAATCCACAGATACGCAGTATTTT.

The rearrangement uses TRBV9 and TRBJ2-3; 9 bases are shared with TRBD2. Germline CDR1 is SGDLS and CDR2 is YYNGEE. The CDR3 has 19 residues. The V gene end was trimmed by 0 bases and the J gene end by 0 bases; junction bases not matched to a gene: 11. CDR3 coding DNA: TGTGCCAGCAGCGTAGAGCCCGGGATTAGCGGGAGTAGCACAGATACGCAGTATTTT. Amino acid sequence: CASSVEPGISGSSTDTQYF.

This chain links TRBV5-1 with TRBJ2-2, with D maybe TRBD1 (6 bases). This CDR3 is built from 16 residues. Germline V gene sequence: CDR1 SGHRS, CDR2 YFSETQ. Trimming stripped 4 bases from V and 5 bases from J, with 18 bases between. CDR3 nucleotide sequence: TGCGCCAGCAGCGGGGGCGCAGGGGCAGGTACCGGGGAGCTGTTTTTT. Translation: CASSGGAGAGTGELFF.

V gene TRBV7-6 combines with J gene TRBJ1-2; D uncertain. The CDR3 consists of 13 residues. Germline CDR1 reads SGHVS; CDR2 reads FNYEAQ. Trimming took off 6 bases at V and 4 bases at J, with 12 bases between the two ends. CDR3 sequence: CASRAGSGYGYTF. CDR3 bases: TGTGCCAGCAGGGCGGGGTCTGGCTATGGCTACACCTTC.

V is TRBV30 and J is TRBJ1-1; D is ambiguous. The germline CDR1 and CDR2 sequences are GTSNPN and SVGIG (reference sequence). The V gene lost 3 bases and the J gene lost 0 bases, with 11 bases spanning the gap. This CDR3 spans 14 amino acids. The CDR3 DNA reads TGTGCCTGGAGCCTCCCGGGGTTGAACACTGAAGCTTTCTTT. Translating it yields CAWSLPGLNTEAFF.

The chain links TRBV11-3 to TRBJ2-1; 12 positions agree with TRBD2. The V segment lost 5 bases and the J segment 8 bases; nucleotides outside the gene matches: 7. Looked up from germline, CDR1 is SGHNT and CDR2 is YENEEA. The CDR3 totals 15 residues. This CDR3 is CASSQQTSGSDEQFF. The CDR3 nucleotides read TGTGCCAGCAGCCAACAGACTAGCGGGAGCGATGAGCAGTTCTTC.

The V and J genes are TRBV9 and TRBJ2-1; 10 bases map to TRBD2. Unmatched junction bases numbered 7, after V lost 0 bases and J lost 16 bases. The CDR3 is made up of 13 amino acids. The germline V gene has CDR1 SGDLS and CDR2 YYNGEE. Here the CDR3 DNA reads TGTGCCAGCAGCGTAGGGTTAGCGGGAGGATTTTTCTTC. This codes for CASSVGLAGGFFF. Full variable domain (remainder filled in from reference TRBV9 and TRBJ2-1): DSGVTQTPKHLITATGQRVTLRCSPRSGDLSVYWYQQSLDQGLQFLIQYYNGEERAKGNILERFSAQQFPDLHSELNLSSLELGDSALYFCASSVGLAGGFFFGPGTRLTVL.

The chain couples TRBV19 to TRBJ1-5, with 8 bases lining up with TRBD1. Germline V lookup: CDR1 LNHDA, CDR2 SQIVND (reference sequence). CDR3 length equals 15 residues. V was pared by 4 bases and J by 4 bases, with 6 bases of the junction left unmatched. The CDR3 bases are TGTGCCAGTAGTAAGGACAGGGTGGGGAATCAGCCCCAGCATTTT. It encodes CASSKDRVGNQPQHF.

CDR3 DNA: TGCGCCAGCAGCCAAAAAGTAGCGAACACTGAAGCTTTCTTT. Amino acids: CASSQKVANTEAFF. The V and J genes are TRBV4-3 and TRBJ1-1; no firm D call. The CDR3 is 14 residues long. Between the trimmed V and J ends, which lost 2 bases and 1 base, there was a span of 8 bases. Germline V gene data show CDR1 as LGHNA and CDR2 as YSLEER.

The rearrangement uses TRBV9 and TRBJ2-5; D is ambiguous. CDR1 and CDR2 from the germline V gene are SGDLS and YYNGEE. This CDR3 has 13 amino acids. V was cut by 0 bases and J by 3 bases, with 6 bases left in between. The CDR3 bases are TGTGCCAGCAGCGTAGGCGGAGAAGAGACCCAGTACTTC. Its protein is CASSVGGEETQYF.

The CDR3 loop is CASNLAGELFF. The DNA for the CDR3 is TGTGCCAGCAATTTAGCCGGGGAGCTGTTTTTT. This chain uses TRBV2 with TRBJ2-2; D unclear. This CDR3 has 11 residues. Germline assignment: CDR1 SNHLY and CDR2 FYNNEI. V dropped 7 bases and J dropped 6 bases, with 6 bases sitting between them.

The chain employs TRBV4-2 and TRBJ1-4, with D perhaps matching TRBD1 (5 bases). V was clipped by 4 bases and J by 3 bases, with 15 bases between them. This CDR3 has 16 residues. CDR1 and CDR2 (germline): LGHNA, YNFKEQ. CDR3 sequence reads: CASSPNQGRANEKLFF. Written as DNA, the CDR3 is TGTGCCAGCAGCCCGAACCAGGGCCGGGCTAATGAAAAACTGTTTTTT.

This rearrangement joins TRBV5-1 to TRBJ2-7; 8 bases match TRBD2. After removal of 6 bases from V and 9 bases from J, the junction contained 14 bases not matched to a gene. Per germline, CDR1 SGHRS and CDR2 YFSETQ. The CDR3 totals 14 residues. CDR3 bases: TGCGCCAGCACGTCGAGCGGGAGTTTAGCAGGGCAGTACTTC. This gives the protein CASTSSGSLAGQYF.

The DNA for the CDR3 is TGCGCCAGCAGCCTACCTAGTGGAGGCGGGAGCGGCAATGAGCAGTTCTTC. This codes for CASSLPSGGGSGNEQFF. The rearrangement joins TRBV5-1 to TRBJ2-1; TRBD2 matches at 7 bases. Germline V gene data show CDR1 as SGHRS and CDR2 as YFSETQ. With V trimmed by 4 bases and J by 6 bases, 16 bases remained unmatched. The CDR3 extends over 17 amino acids.

This clone appeared once. J is TRBJ1-1 and V is TRBV10-3; 8 positions agree with TRBD1. V gave up 7 bases and J gave up 1 base; unmatched junction bases: 5. The CDR3 sequence is 14 residues long. Germline V gene lookup returns CDR1 ENHRY and CDR2 SYGVKD. CDR3 in DNA: TGTGCCATCAACAAACAGGGGGGGAACACTGAAGCTTTCTTT. It specifies CAINKQGGNTEAFF.

The V and J genes are TRBV9 and TRBJ2-5, with TRBD2 as a possible D gene (6 bases). The CDR3 loop spans 14 amino acids. Per the germline V gene, CDR1 is SGDLS and CDR2 is YYNGEE. Trimming left V 0 bases short and J 4 bases short, with 10 bases between. The CDR3 nucleotides are TGTGCCAGCAGCGTAGGAGTTAGCGGAGAGACCCAGTACTTC. Translated, it gives CASSVGVSGETQYF.

The genes are TRBV28 and TRBJ2-7; D remains unclear. CDR1 is MDHEN and CDR2 is SYDVKM in the germline V gene. There are 12 residues in the CDR3. Trimming stripped 6 bases from V and 3 bases from J, with 9 bases between. The DNA for the CDR3 is TGTGCCAGCAGCGTTGGGCTCTACGAGCAGTACTTC. Translating gives CASSVGLYEQYF.

The CDR3 loop reads CASSLQRSKETQYF. The CDR3 DNA follows: TGCGCCAGCAGCTTGCAGAGGTCCAAGGAGACCCAGTACTTC. This chain uses TRBV5-1 with TRBJ2-5; D remains unclear. Per the germline V gene, CDR1 is SGHRS and CDR2 is YFSETQ. V lost 1 base to trimming and J lost 5 bases, with 12 bases between them. The CDR3 has 14 residues.